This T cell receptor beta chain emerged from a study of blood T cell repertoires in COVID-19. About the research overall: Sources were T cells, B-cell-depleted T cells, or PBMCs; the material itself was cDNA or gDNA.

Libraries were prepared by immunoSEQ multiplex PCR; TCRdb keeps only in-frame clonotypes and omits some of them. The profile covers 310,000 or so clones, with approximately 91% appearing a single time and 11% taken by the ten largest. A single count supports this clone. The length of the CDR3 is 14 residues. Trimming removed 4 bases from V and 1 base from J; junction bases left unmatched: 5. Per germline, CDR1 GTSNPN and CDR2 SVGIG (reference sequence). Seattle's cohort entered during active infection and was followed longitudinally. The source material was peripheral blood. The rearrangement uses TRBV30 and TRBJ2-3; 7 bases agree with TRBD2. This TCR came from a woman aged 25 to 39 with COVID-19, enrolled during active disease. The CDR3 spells CAWNQAGGTDTQYF. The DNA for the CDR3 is TGTGCCTGGAATCAGGCGGGAGGCACAGATACGCAGTATTTT.